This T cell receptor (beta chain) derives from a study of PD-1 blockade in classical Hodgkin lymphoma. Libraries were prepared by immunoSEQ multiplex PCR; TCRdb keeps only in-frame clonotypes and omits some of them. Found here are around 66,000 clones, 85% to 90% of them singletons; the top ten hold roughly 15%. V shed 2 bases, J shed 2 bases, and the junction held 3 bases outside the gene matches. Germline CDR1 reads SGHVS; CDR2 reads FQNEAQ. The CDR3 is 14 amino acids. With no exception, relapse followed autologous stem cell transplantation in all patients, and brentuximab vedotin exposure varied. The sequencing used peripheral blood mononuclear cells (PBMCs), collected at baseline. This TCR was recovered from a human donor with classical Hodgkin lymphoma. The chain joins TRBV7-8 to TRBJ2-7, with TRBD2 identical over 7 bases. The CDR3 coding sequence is TGTGCCAGCAGCTTAAGGGAGGGAACCTACGAGCAGTACTTC. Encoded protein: CASSLREGTYEQYF. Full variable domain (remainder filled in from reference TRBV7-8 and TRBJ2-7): GAGVSQSPRYKVAKRGQDVALRCDPISGHVSLFWYQQALGQGPEFLTYFQNEAQLDKSGLPSDRFFAERPEGSVSTLKIQRTQQEDSAVYLCASSLREGTYEQYFGPGTRLTVT.